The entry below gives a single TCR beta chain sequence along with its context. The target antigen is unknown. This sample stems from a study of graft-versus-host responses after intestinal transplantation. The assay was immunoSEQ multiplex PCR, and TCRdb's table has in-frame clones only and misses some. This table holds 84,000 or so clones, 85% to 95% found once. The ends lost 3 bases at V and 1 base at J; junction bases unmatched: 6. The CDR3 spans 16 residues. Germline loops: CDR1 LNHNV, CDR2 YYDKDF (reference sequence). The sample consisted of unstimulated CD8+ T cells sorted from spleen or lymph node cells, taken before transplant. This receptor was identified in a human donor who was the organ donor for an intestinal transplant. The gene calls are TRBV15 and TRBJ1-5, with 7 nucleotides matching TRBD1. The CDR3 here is CATSRATGVSNQPQHF. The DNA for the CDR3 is TGTGCCACCAGCAGGGCAACAGGGGTAAGCAATCAGCCCCAGCATTTT. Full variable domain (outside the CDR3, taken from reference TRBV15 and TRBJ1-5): DAMVIQNPRYQVTQFGKPVTLSCSQTLNHNVMYWYQQKSSQAPKLLFHYYDKDFNNEADTPDNFQSRRPNTSFCFLDIRSPGLGDTAMYLCATSRATGVSNQPQHFGDGTRLSIL.